A selection of T cell receptor beta chains follows, all from one sample in a study of T cells in Graves' hyperthyroidism and ophthalmopathy. Each CDR3 protein is one row after TCRdb ran MiXCR on the multiplex PCR reads. The data contain under 600,000 distinct CDR3 sequences, approximately 15% of them singletons. Specimen: blood. The origin of the receptors is a woman between 40 and 50 years old with Graves' ophthalmopathy. Both conserved end residues are part of each CDR3. Fields, in order: J gene, D gene, V gene, clone size, CDR3 protein, CDR3 DNA. A D gene is named only where the DNA matches it firmly. For some rows the clone size is stated as once, few or many, or as a class when expanded; others skip it.

>TRBJ2-3|-|TRBV18|many
CASSHGGDTQYF
TGTGCCAGCTCGCACGGAGGAGATACGCAGTATTTT
>TRBJ1-2|TRBD1|TRBV2|many
CASSLGSGGILYGYTF
TGTGCCAGCAGTCTAGGTTCAGGGGGGATCCTCTATGGCTACACCTTC
>TRBJ2-7|-|TRBV12-3/TRBV12-4|-
CASSLGPLKPTYEQYF
TGTGCCAGCAGTTTAGGCCCCCTAAAACCCACCTACGAGCAGTACTTC
>TRBJ1-6|-|TRBV6-1|many
CASSELRASPLHF
TGTGCCAGCAGTGAACTAAGGGCCTCACCCCTCCACTTT
>TRBJ2-1|-|TRBV3-1|many
CASSQADRKQFF
TGTGCCAGCAGCCAAGCCGACAGGAAGCAGTTCTTC
>TRBJ2-7|-|TRBV12-3/TRBV12-4|many
CASSLRGAASWSSYEQYF
TGTGCCAGCAGCCTTCGAGGGGCGGCTAGCTGGAGCTCCTACGAGCAGTACTTC
>TRBJ1-2|TRBD1|TRBV20-1|-
CSAVDRGRDYGYTF
TGCAGTGCTGTGGACAGGGGTAGGGACTATGGCTACACCTTC
>TRBJ2-5|TRBD2|TRBV20-1|-
CSARDWTSGDQETQYF
TGCAGTGCTAGAGATTGGACTAGCGGGGACCAAGAGACCCAGTACTTC
>TRBJ2-1|TRBD2|TRBV5-6|-
CASSSGGIDEQFF
TGTGCCAGCAGCTCGGGGGGGATCGATGAGCAGTTCTTC
>TRBJ1-6|-|TRBV11-3|-
CASRNLQGPSPLHF
TGTGCCAGCAGAAACCTTCAGGGACCTTCACCCCTCCACTTT
>TRBJ1-1|-|TRBV7-3|many
CASSLRQLGVMNTEAFF
TGTGCCAGCAGCTTAAGACAGCTGGGGGTAATGAACACTGAAGCTTTCTTT
>TRBJ1-3|TRBD1|TRBV10-3|-
CAIRGTDSGNTIYF
TGTGCCATCAGGGGGACAGACTCTGGAAACACCATATATTTT
>TRBJ2-5|-|TRBV10-2|-
CASSALGLQETQYF
TGCGCCAGCAGTGCCCTCGGACTACAAGAGACCCAGTACTTC
>TRBJ1-1|TRBD1|TRBV12-3/TRBV12-4|many
CASSPRTTARGLGEAFF
TGTGCCAGCAGTCCCCGCACGACGGCGAGGGGGCTCGGTGAAGCTTTCTTT
>TRBJ2-1|-|TRBV5-6|-
CASSYSLKEQFF
TGTGCCAGCAGCTATAGCTTAAAGGAGCAGTTCTTC
>TRBJ2-3|-|TRBV19|-
CASGKESTDTQYF
TGTGCCAGCGGGAAAGAGAGCACAGATACGCAGTATTTT
>TRBJ1-1|-|TRBV7-9|-
CASRFDGFPEAFF
TGTGCCAGCAGATTCGATGGATTTCCCGAAGCTTTCTTT
>TRBJ2-1|TRBD2|TRBV11-2|many
CASSLELAGGNNEQFF
TGTGCCAGCAGCTTAGAGCTAGCGGGAGGTAACAATGAGCAGTTCTTC
>TRBJ1-1|-|TRBV2|many
CASSRDFEAFF
TGTGCCAGCAGTCGTGACTTTGAAGCTTTCTTT
>TRBJ2-4|TRBD2|TRBV6-1|few
CASTSGRGNIQYF
TGTGCCAGTACCTCAGGGAGGGGAAACATTCAGTACTTC
>TRBJ2-7|-|TRBV7-9|many
CASSPGTETTSSYEQYF
TGTGCCAGCAGCCCCGGGACCGAGACAACCAGCTCCTACGAGCAGTACTTC
>TRBJ2-3|-|TRBV18|many
CASSPSYRSDTQYF
TGTGCCAGCTCACCTTCTTACAGATCAGATACGCAGTATTTT
>TRBJ2-7|-|TRBV11-3|-
CASRPEHQIHAKSYEQYF
TGTGCCAGCAGACCTGAACACCAAATACATGCTAAATCCTACGAGCAGTACTTC
>TRBJ2-7|TRBD2|TRBV15|many
CATSRDRLAGTYEQYF
TGTGCCACCAGCAGAGATCGACTAGCGGGGACCTACGAGCAGTACTTC
>TRBJ1-2|TRBD1|TRBV28|-
CASRLTGAGYTF
TGTGCCAGCAGATTAACAGGGGCTGGCTACACCTTC
>TRBJ2-7|-|TRBV6-2/TRBV6-3|many
CASSYEGAQYEQYF
TGTGCCAGCAGTTACGAGGGAGCGCAATACGAGCAGTACTTC
>TRBJ1-1|-|TRBV27|few
CASSLRGSGTEAFF
TGTGCCAGCAGTTTACGGGGGTCGGGCACTGAAGCTTTCTTT
>TRBJ1-3|-|TRBV30|many
CAWSNPIRGGVGNTIYF
TGTGCCTGGAGCAACCCGATCCGAGGGGGAGTTGGAAACACCATATATTTT
>TRBJ2-1|-|TRBV27|many
CASSFRDLQNNEQFF
TGTGCCAGCAGTTTCCGGGACTTACAAAACAATGAGCAGTTCTTC
>TRBJ2-1|TRBD2|TRBV3-1|many
CASSQGELAGVGEQFF
TGTGCCAGCAGCCAAGGGGAACTAGCGGGGGTTGGTGAGCAGTTCTTC
>TRBJ2-3|TRBD2|TRBV3-1|many
CASSQDNPSGLTDTQYF
TGTGCCAGCAGCCAAGATAACCCTAGCGGCCTCACAGATACGCAGTATTTT
>TRBJ1-1|-|TRBV12-3/TRBV12-4|many
CASSSFSGDTEAFF
TGTGCCAGCAGTTCTTTTTCAGGGGATACTGAAGCTTTCTTT
>TRBJ2-3|-|TRBV28|many
CASSPSDTQYF
TGTGCCAGCAGTCCATCGGATACGCAGTATTTT
>TRBJ2-5|TRBD2|TRBV5-1|few
CASSLTGLAGGGQETQYF
TGCGCCAGCAGCTTGACGGGACTAGCGGGAGGGGGACAAGAGACCCAGTACTTC
>TRBJ1-4|-|TRBV20-1|few
CSARDHSITNEKLFF
TGCAGTGCTAGAGACCACAGTATCACTAATGAAAAACTGTTTTTT
>TRBJ2-2|-|TRBV9|-
CASSVPRAGELFF
TGTGCCAGCAGCGTCCCACGGGCCGGGGAGCTGTTTTTT
>TRBJ2-5|TRBD2|TRBV14|-
CASSAGLVETQYF
TGTGCCAGCAGCGCGGGACTAGTGGAGACCCAGTACTTC
>TRBJ1-1|-|TRBV24-1|many
CATPDLNTEAFF
TGTGCCACACCTGACCTGAACACTGAAGCTTTCTTT
>TRBJ2-1|-|TRBV28|few
CASFVNEQFF
TGTGCCAGTTTCGTGAATGAGCAGTTCTTC
>TRBJ2-7|-|TRBV20-1|many
CSARTHVYEQYF
TGCAGTGCAAGAACCCACGTCTACGAGCAGTACTTC
>TRBJ2-7|TRBD2|TRBV20-1|-
CSAYTSGSHTYEQYF
TGCAGTGCTTATACTAGCGGGAGCCATACCTACGAGCAGTACTTC
>TRBJ2-2|TRBD2|TRBV30|-
CAWSRGGNTGELFF
TGTGCCTGGAGTCGGGGGGGAAACACCGGGGAGCTGTTTTTT
>TRBJ2-1|TRBD2|TRBV28|-
CASHLAGNRHEQFF
TGTGCCAGCCACCTAGCGGGAAACCGGCATGAGCAGTTCTTC
>TRBJ1-5|-|TRBV30|many
CAWSVREKGRLWPQHF
TGTGCCTGGAGTGTGAGGGAAAAGGGGAGGTTGTGGCCCCAGCATTTT
>TRBJ1-5|-|TRBV10-2|-
CASTPAGMDNSNQPQHF
TGCGCCAGCACCCCAGCAGGGATGGACAATAGCAATCAGCCCCAGCATTTT
>TRBJ2-3|-|TRBV11-2|-
CASSQKGSGAFAQYF
TGTGCCAGCAGCCAGAAGGGGTCGGGAGCTTTCGCGCAGTATTTT
>TRBJ1-1|TRBD1|TRBV5-1|few
CASSLMGQINTEAFF
TGCGCCAGCAGCCTGATGGGACAGATAAACACTGAAGCTTTCTTT
>TRBJ2-1|-|TRBV6-1|few
CAGRREGYNEQFF
TGTGCCGGTAGAAGGGAAGGGTACAATGAGCAGTTCTTC
>TRBJ1-1|TRBD1|TRBV20-1|-
CSAPGQGKTEAFF
TGCAGTGCCCCGGGACAGGGGAAAACTGAAGCTTTCTTT
>TRBJ2-1|TRBD1|TRBV5-1|-
CASNRGAYNEQFF
TGCGCCAGTAACAGGGGTGCCTACAATGAGCAGTTCTTC
>TRBJ2-5|-|TRBV18|-
CASSPRPSSKQETQYF
TGTGCCAGCTCACCACGGCCTAGTAGCAAACAAGAGACCCAGTACTTC
>TRBJ1-1|-|TRBV6-1|many
CASSSRTPVRTEAFF
TGTGCCAGCAGTAGTAGGACGCCGGTCCGGACTGAAGCTTTCTTT
>TRBJ1-5|-|TRBV6-1|-
CASSEYQNQPQHF
TGTGCCAGCAGTGAATACCAGAATCAGCCCCAGCATTTT